This TCR beta chain was documented in a study of shared clonotypes between healthy human individuals. Overall study findings and caveats: Sampling covered blood only; tissue repertoires likely differ. The donor pool, a small one, limited the genetic and exposure-history diversity represented.

This clone turned up a few times. The antigen remains undetermined. This CDR3 has 13 amino acids. Trimming cost V 8 bases and J 6 bases; bases outside gene matches: 13. The germline CDR1 and CDR2 sequences are SQVTM and ANQGSEA. In the authors' workflow: ImmunoSEQ output lacked quality scores and full-length reads, limiting matched filtering. TCRdb keeps only in-frame clones here, not all; method: immunoSEQ multiplex PCR. The V and J calls and clone size come from that table; D and trimming were worked out from the DNA. The sample lists around 500,000 clones, 79% occurring once. The sequence came from a woman aged 40-49 years in good health. Some clones in this sample may be carry-over from other donors' samples. The sample taken for sequencing was PBMCs. The rearrangement uses TRBV29-1 and TRBJ2-7, with 7 bases that match TRBD2. The CDR3 DNA reads as TGCAGCACTGGGGGGGAGGGGTCAGGCGAGCAGTACTTC. Translating it yields CSTGGEGSGEQYF.